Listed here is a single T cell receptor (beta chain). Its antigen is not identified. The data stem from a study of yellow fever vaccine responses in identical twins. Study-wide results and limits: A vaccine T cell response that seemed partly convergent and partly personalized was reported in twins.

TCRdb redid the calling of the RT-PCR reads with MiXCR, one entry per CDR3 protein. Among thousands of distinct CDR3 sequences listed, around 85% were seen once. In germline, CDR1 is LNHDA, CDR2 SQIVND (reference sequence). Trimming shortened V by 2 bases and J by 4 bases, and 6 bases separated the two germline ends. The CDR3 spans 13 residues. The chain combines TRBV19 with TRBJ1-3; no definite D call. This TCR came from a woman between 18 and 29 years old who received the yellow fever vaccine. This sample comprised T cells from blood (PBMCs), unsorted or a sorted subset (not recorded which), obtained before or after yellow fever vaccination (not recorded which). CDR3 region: CASSITTGNTIYF. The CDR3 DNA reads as TGTGCCAGTAGTATAACTACCGGAAACACCATATATTTT.